These 14 T cell receptor beta chains were sequenced from one sample in a study of blood T cell repertoires in COVID-19. Data came from immunoSEQ multiplex PCR; TCRdb stores just in-frame clones and leaves some out. The table shows 65,000 to 70,000 clones, with around 84% occurring only once. Source material: peripheral blood. The receptors derive from a man between 50 and 59 years old with acute or convalescent COVID-19.

This clone appeared a few times. The V and J genes are TRBV6-5 and TRBJ1-3, with D maybe TRBD1 (6 bases). V gave up 10 bases and J gave up 4 bases, with 17 bases separating them. CDR3 length: 14 amino acids. The germline gives CDR1 MNHEY, CDR2 SVGAGI. The CDR3 DNA follows: TGTGCCACAAAAATACAGGGAAGAGGAAACACCATATATTTT. Protein sequence: CATKIQGRGNTIYF.

V gene TRBV7-6 combines with J gene TRBJ1-3, with TRBD1 matching 7 bases. Germline CDR1 reads SGHVS; CDR2 reads FNYEAQ. V lost 7 bases and J lost 2; bases outside the gene matches: 11. This CDR3 contains 16 residues. The CDR3 region is CASNPWPQGAGNTIYF. CDR3 DNA: TGTGCCAGCAACCCTTGGCCGCAGGGGGCTGGAAACACCATATATTTT.

This chain connects TRBV11-2 to TRBJ2-5; D may be TRBD1 (5 bases). Trimming left V 6 bases short and J 2 bases short, with 13 bases between. Per the germline V gene, CDR1 is SGHAT and CDR2 is FQNNGV. The CDR3 spans 14 residues. In DNA form, the CDR3 reads TGTGCCAGCAGTTCAGGGTCTGGGCAAGAGACCCAGTACTTC. Translated, it gives CASSSGSGQETQYF.

The genes are TRBV10-1 and TRBJ2-3; TRBD2 is a possible D gene (6 bases). V was trimmed by 5 bases and J by 1 base, leaving 10 bases between them. Looked up from germline, CDR1 is WNHNN and CDR2 is SYGVQD (reference sequence). This CDR3 is built from 14 residues. CDR3 residues: CASSKSGGTDTQYF. In DNA, the CDR3 is TGCGCCAGCAGTAAATCGGGAGGCACAGATACGCAGTATTTT.

The chain couples TRBV5-1 to TRBJ2-1, with TRBD2 identical over 11 bases. The CDR3 is 16 amino acids. The V segment lost 6 bases and the J segment 9 bases; nucleotides outside the gene matches: 14. Germline V lookup: CDR1 SGHRS, CDR2 YFSETQ. CDR3 sequence reads: CASTDGHLAGGSEQFF. The CDR3 region has the DNA TGCGCCAGCACCGATGGACATCTAGCGGGGGGATCTGAGCAGTTCTTC.

About this clone: The sample has other DNA sequences that encode this CDR3 too. V usage is TRBV20-1 and J usage is TRBJ2-7; D possibly corresponds to TRBD1 (5 bases). The CDR3 extends over 11 amino acids. V was shortened by 5 bases and J by 6 bases, with 11 bases between the two germline ends. Germline assignment: CDR1 DFQATT and CDR2 SNEGSKA (reference sequence). In nucleotides, the CDR3 is TGCAGTGCTTCCTCAGGGTTCGAGCAGTACTTC. This translates into CSASSGFEQYF.

This clone was found once. The CDR3 spells CASSLGDFDTDTQYF. CDR3 DNA sequence: TGTGCCAGCAGCTTGGGGGACTTTGACACAGATACGCAGTATTTT. V is TRBV7-9 and J is TRBJ2-3; tentatively, D is TRBD2 (6 bases). Trimming cost V 3 bases and J 2 bases, with 12 bases left between them. The germline V gene has CDR1 SEHNR and CDR2 FQNEAQ (reference sequence). The CDR3 totals 15 residues.

The V call is TRBV9, the J call TRBJ2-7; the D gene is possibly TRBD2 (5 bases). This CDR3 contains 14 residues. CDR1 and CDR2 (germline): SGDLS, YYNGEE. Trimming pared 0 bases from V and 2 bases from J, leaving 9 bases between. The CDR3 bases are TGTGCCAGCAGCGTAGCGGACTTCACCTACGAGCAGTACTTC. The encoded protein is CASSVADFTYEQYF.

The genes are TRBV5-1 and TRBJ2-1, with 10 bases identical to TRBD2. Germline V CDR1 and CDR2: SGHRS, YFSETQ. The CDR3 extends over 16 amino acids. V was clipped by 0 bases and J by 3 bases; unmatched bases: 3. The DNA for the CDR3 is TGCGCCAGCAGCTTGGCCGGGACTAGCGTCTACAATGAGCAGTTCTTC. This codes for CASSLAGTSVYNEQFF.

This clone has a handful of counts. V gene TRBV15 combines with J gene TRBJ1-2; D is undetermined. The V gene lost 1 base and the J gene lost 4 bases, with 7 bases spanning the gap. The CDR3 spans 13 residues. Per the germline V gene, CDR1 is LNHNV and CDR2 is YYDKDF (reference sequence). This CDR3 is CATSRGAFYGYTF. The DNA of the CDR3 is TGTGCCACCAGCAGAGGGGCGTTCTATGGCTACACCTTC.

The chain has TRBV10-3 and TRBJ2-1, with D perhaps TRBD1 (5 bases). This CDR3 is built from 12 residues. V lost 1 base and J lost 8, with 6 bases in between. Germline V gene lookup returns CDR1 ENHRY and CDR2 SYGVKD. The CDR3, as DNA: TGTGCCATCAGTGAGTGGGGCCATGAGCAGTTCTTC. It codes for CAISEWGHEQFF.

The CDR3 spells CASSLSTQGIIYGYTF. CDR3 bases: TGTGCCAGCAGCTTGTCCACACAGGGGATTATCTATGGCTACACCTTC. The J gene is TRBJ1-2, the V gene TRBV5-5; 7 bases match TRBD1. Germline loops: CDR1 SGHKS, CDR2 YYEKEE (reference sequence). The CDR3 consists of 16 residues. The ends lost 1 base at V and 4 bases at J; junction bases unmatched: 10.

The chain uses TRBV5-4 and TRBJ2-5; 8 bases agree with TRBD2. The V gene's germline CDR1 is SGHNT and CDR2 YYREEE (reference sequence). The ends lost 2 bases at V and 4 bases at J; junction bases unmatched: 4. The CDR3 is 14 amino acids. For the CDR3, the DNA is TGTGCCAGCAGCTTTCCCGGGGGGGCAGAGACCCAGTACTTC. Translation: CASSFPGGAETQYF.

The V and J genes are TRBV5-6 and TRBJ2-7, with 8 bases identical to TRBD1. The V gene's germline CDR1 is SGHDT and CDR2 YYEEEE. The CDR3 contains 14 residues. The ends lost 2 bases at V and 3 bases at J; junction bases unmatched: 4. The CDR3 sequence: CASSLGQGNYEQYF. CDR3 DNA: TGTGCCAGCAGCTTAGGACAGGGAAACTACGAGCAGTACTTC. Filled out from reference TRBV5-6 and TRBJ2-7, the complete variable domain reads DAGVTQSPTHLIKTRGQQVTLRCSPKSGHDTVSWYQQALGQGPQFIFQYYEEEERQRGNFPDRFSGHQFPNYSSELNVNALLLGDSALYLCASSLGQGNYEQYFGPGTRLTVT.